Below are 27 T cell receptor beta chains sequenced from a single sample in a study of blood T cell repertoires in COVID-19. Sequenced by immunoSEQ multiplex PCR; TCRdb stores in-frame clones only, minus some. The table lists some 200,000 clones, approximately 85% of them singletons. The sequencing input was peripheral blood. The receptors stem from an older woman with acute or convalescent COVID-19.

This clone occurred once. J is TRBJ2-5 and V is TRBV9, with a tentative D call TRBD1 (6 bases). The V end was cut by 4 bases, the J end by 1 base, with 11 bases between. The CDR3 runs 14 residues. Germline-derived CDR1 and CDR2 are SGDLS and YYNGEE. Here the CDR3 reads CASSSRGSQETQYF. DNA for the CDR3: TGTGCCAGCAGCTCTAGGGGGAGCCAAGAGACCCAGTACTTC.

The gene calls are TRBV7-3 and TRBJ2-1, with TRBD2 as a possible D gene (5 bases). The V gene's germline CDR1 is SGHTA and CDR2 FQGTGA. Trimming removed 1 base from V and 4 bases from J, with 20 bases in between. CDR3 length equals 18 residues. The CDR3 loop is CASSLSPHLVGSYNEQFF. In DNA form, the CDR3 reads TGTGCCAGCAGCTTAAGCCCCCATTTAGTAGGGAGTTACAATGAGCAGTTCTTC.

This chain uses TRBV27 with TRBJ1-2; perhaps TRBD1 as D (6 bases). CDR3 size: 16 residues. Germline V gene sequence: CDR1 MNHEY, CDR2 SMNVEV (reference sequence). With 0 bases removed from V and 7 bases from J, the gap between germline ends came to 18 bases. The CDR3 region is CASSLSLQGIWGGYTF. CDR3 in DNA: TGTGCCAGCAGTTTATCCCTACAGGGAATCTGGGGTGGCTACACCTTC.

This chain uses TRBV9 with TRBJ2-5; no definite D call. V shed 2 bases and J shed 4 bases, with 9 bases lying between them. The CDR3 has 13 amino acids. The germline CDR1 and CDR2 sequences are SGDLS and YYNGEE. Here the CDR3 reads CASSVTPRETQYF. The CDR3 DNA reads TGTGCCAGCAGCGTTACACCCCGAGAGACCCAGTACTTC.

Only one count was recorded for this clone. The V call is TRBV6-1, the J call TRBJ1-1, with D perhaps matching TRBD1 (5 bases). CDR1 is MNHNS and CDR2 is SASEGT in the germline V gene. The CDR3 is made up of 14 amino acids. V was clipped by 1 base and J by 10 bases, with 16 bases between them. The CDR3 DNA is TGTGCCAGCAGTGAAGTTTATAAGACAGTACGAGCTTTCTTT. This gives the protein CASSEVYKTVRAFF.

There are a few counts of this clone. The chain carries TRBV27 and TRBJ2-1; 9 bases fit TRBD1. V dropped 5 bases and J dropped 2; count of bases not matched to a gene: 4. CDR1 and CDR2 from the germline V gene are MNHEY and SMNVEV (reference sequence). The CDR3 has 15 amino acids. CDR3 sequence (DNA): TGTGCCAGCAGTCTCGGGACAGGGACCTACAATGAGCAGTTCTTC. This gives the protein CASSLGTGTYNEQFF.

V is TRBV6-5 and J is TRBJ1-5; D perhaps matches TRBD1 (6 bases). This CDR3 spans 14 amino acids. Germline assignment: CDR1 MNHEY and CDR2 SVGAGI. V lost 7 bases to trimming and J lost 4 bases, with 14 bases between them. CDR3 sequence: CASKTDSNNQPQHF. The CDR3 bases are TGTGCCAGCAAAACGGACAGCAATAATCAGCCCCAGCATTTT.

V usage is TRBV19 and J usage is TRBJ2-2, with 8 positions matching TRBD1. In germline, CDR1 is LNHDA, CDR2 SQIVND (reference sequence). The CDR3 totals 17 residues. J gave up 5 bases and V 5 bases, and 13 bases lay outside the gene matches. The CDR3 nucleotides are TGTGCCAGTAGTGACCTCCGAGGACAGGGTGGGACCGGGGAGCTGTTTTTT. Protein: CASSDLRGQGGTGELFF.

V is TRBV28 and J is TRBJ1-4; 7 positions agree with TRBD1. V lost 6 bases and J lost 5; bases outside the gene matches: 3. The CDR3 runs 13 residues. The germline gives CDR1 MDHEN, CDR2 SYDVKM. The CDR3 loop reads CASRTGNNEKLFF. The CDR3 DNA reads TGTGCCAGCAGGACAGGGAACAATGAAAAACTGTTTTTT.

The chain carries TRBV5-8 and TRBJ1-5, with D uncertain. From germline, CDR1 is SGHTS and CDR2 YDEGEE. The germline V and J ends were trimmed by 1 base and 7 bases, with 6 bases remaining between them. There are 12 residues in the CDR3. CDR3 in amino acids: CASSLIEQPQHF. CDR3 sequence (DNA): TGTGCCAGCAGCTTGATAGAGCAGCCCCAGCATTTT.

A note on this clone: The sample has other DNA sequences that encode this CDR3 too. The rearrangement links TRBV12-3 or TRBV12-4 to TRBJ1-2, with 7 bases lining up with TRBD1. CDR3 size: 13 residues. V was clipped by 3 bases and J by 5 bases; unmatched bases: 3. The CDR3 loop is CASSFRDRYGYTF. The CDR3 nucleotides read TGTGCCAGCAGTTTCAGGGACAGATATGGCTACACCTTC.

V and J are TRBV19 and TRBJ1-2; 10 bases are a match to TRBD1. V dropped 7 bases and J dropped 2; count of bases not matched to a gene: 4. CDR1 LNHDA and CDR2 SQIVND come from the germline V gene (reference sequence). This CDR3 comprises 14 residues. The CDR3 here is CASNPGQGNYGYTF. The CDR3 DNA reads as TGTGCCAGTAACCCGGGACAGGGGAACTATGGCTACACCTTC.

This chain joins TRBV7-6 and TRBJ2-3; 8 bases are a match to TRBD2. This CDR3 contains 17 residues. Germline loops: CDR1 SGHVS, CDR2 FNYEAQ. The V segment lost 1 base and the J segment 4 bases; nucleotides outside the gene matches: 10. The DNA of the CDR3 is TGTGCCAGCAGCTTAGTTCCAGCGGGAGCCGTATCAGATACGCAGTATTTT. As protein: CASSLVPAGAVSDTQYF.

The table lists this clone with a few counts. V gene TRBV11-2 combines with J gene TRBJ2-7; D perhaps matches TRBD1 (6 bases). V lost 4 bases and J 0 bases, leaving 13 bases between the germline ends. The CDR3 is made up of 15 amino acids. Germline CDR1 and CDR2: SGHAT and FQNNGV. As DNA, the CDR3 is TGTGCCAGCAGCTCATGGACGGACAGCTCCTACGAGCAGTACTTC. This encodes CASSSWTDSSYEQYF.

The chain couples TRBV27 to TRBJ2-1; 9 bases line up with TRBD2. With V trimmed by 2 bases and J by 5 bases, 4 bases remained unmatched. The CDR3 is 15 amino acids. In germline, CDR1 is MNHEY, CDR2 SMNVEV (reference sequence). The CDR3 DNA reads TGTGCCAGCAGTTTACGTAGCGGGAGAGACAATGAGCAGTTCTTC. Its translation is CASSLRSGRDNEQFF.

In the case of this clone: The sample contains more than one DNA sequence encoding this CDR3. V gene TRBV5-5 combines with J gene TRBJ1-1; no reliable D call. The germline CDR1 and CDR2 sequences are SGHKS and YYEKEE (reference sequence). V was trimmed by 4 bases and J by 1 base, leaving 5 bases between them. The CDR3 totals 12 residues. The CDR3 DNA reads TGTGCCAGCAGCCCAGGGAACACTGAAGCTTTCTTT. It specifies CASSPGNTEAFF. The full variable domain, its missing parts supplied by reference TRBV5-5 and TRBJ1-1, is DAGVTQSPTHLIKTRGQQVTLRCSPISGHKSVSWYQQVLGQGPQFIFQYYEKEERGRGNFPDRFSARQFPNYSSELNVNALLLGDSALYLCASSPGNTEAFFGQGTRLTVV.

The chain uses TRBV19 and TRBJ2-4; D remains ambiguous. The ends were cut back, 5 bases at V and 0 bases at J, with 5 bases in the middle. The CDR3 is 13 amino acids. Per the germline V gene, CDR1 is LNHDA and CDR2 is SQIVND (reference sequence). CDR3 sequence: CASSFLAKNIQYF. In DNA form, the CDR3 reads TGTGCCAGTAGTTTCCTAGCCAAAAACATTCAGTACTTC.

The CDR3 is CAWSVSMGRASNQPQHF. The DNA for the CDR3 is TGTGCCTGGAGTGTTAGTATGGGCAGGGCTAGCAATCAGCCCCAGCATTTT. V and J are TRBV30 and TRBJ1-5; possible D gene TRBD1, 5 bases. V was clipped by 0 bases and J by 0 bases, with 15 bases between them. The CDR3 is made up of 17 amino acids. Germline V gene sequence: CDR1 GTSNPN, CDR2 SVGIG (reference sequence). Full variable domain (missing parts from reference TRBV30 and TRBJ1-5): SQTIHQWPATLVQPVGSPLSLECTVEGTSNPNLYWYRQAAGRGLQLLFYSVGIGQISSEVPQNLSASRPQDRQFILSSKKLLLSDSGFYLCAWSVSMGRASNQPQHFGDGTRLSIL.

The rearrangement joins TRBV27 to TRBJ1-4, with 8 bases aligning to TRBD1. This CDR3 has 23 amino acids. The germline gives CDR1 MNHEY, CDR2 SMNVEV (reference sequence). Unmatched junction bases numbered 28, after V lost 6 bases and J lost 1 base. CDR3: CASSQGGRDRPPSKFGTNEKLFF. Here the CDR3 DNA reads TGTGCCAGCAGCCAGGGAGGGAGGGACAGGCCCCCTTCTAAGTTCGGAACTAATGAAAAACTGTTTTTT.

J is TRBJ2-3 and V is TRBV7-3, with D possibly TRBD2 on 5 matching bases. From germline, CDR1 is SGHTA and CDR2 FQGTGA. The CDR3 sequence is 15 residues long. Between the trimmed V and J ends, which lost 0 bases and 0 bases, there was a span of 7 bases. The CDR3: CASSLTGASTDTQYF. CDR3 DNA sequence: TGTGCCAGCAGCTTAACGGGAGCTAGCACAGATACGCAGTATTTT.

V gene TRBV7-6 combines with J gene TRBJ1-1; a possible D gene is TRBD1 (5 bases). V was clipped by 7 bases and J by 5 bases, with 14 bases between them. Germline V gene data show CDR1 as SGHVS and CDR2 as FNYEAQ. This CDR3 region has 13 residues. The CDR3 DNA reads as TGTGCCAGCACCAGGGAAGAGTATACTGAAGCTTTCTTT. Translation: CASTREEYTEAFF.

J is TRBJ1-1 and V is TRBV10-3; no clear D gene. V lost 5 bases, J lost 1 base, and 14 bases lay in between. This CDR3 has 15 amino acids. Germline V lookup: CDR1 ENHRY, CDR2 SYGVKD. CDR3 sequence: CAISSPDIWNTEAFF. The DNA for the CDR3 is TGTGCCATCAGTTCCCCTGACATATGGAACACTGAAGCTTTCTTT.

This clone appeared once. V usage is TRBV9 and J usage is TRBJ1-1, with 9 bases fitting TRBD1. CDR3 length: 15 residues. J gave up 0 bases and V 3 bases, and 3 bases lay outside the gene matches. The germline V gene has CDR1 SGDLS and CDR2 YYNGEE. The CDR3 DNA sequence: TGTGCCAGCAGCGCCGGGACAGGGTTGAACACTGAAGCTTTCTTT. Its protein product is CASSAGTGLNTEAFF.

The rearrangement uses TRBV28 and TRBJ1-1; D is possibly TRBD1 (6 bases). The germline V gene encodes CDR1 MDHEN and CDR2 SYDVKM. Trimming removed 5 bases from V and 6 bases from J, with 13 bases in between. The CDR3 has 13 residues. The CDR3, as DNA: TGTGCCAGCAGTCAGGGGTCGTGGGCTGAAGCTTTCTTT. Translated, it gives CASSQGSWAEAFF.

This chain connects TRBV24-1 to TRBJ1-1; 8 nucleotides align to TRBD1. With V trimmed by 12 bases and J by 2 bases, 10 bases remained unmatched. The germline V gene encodes CDR1 KGHDR and CDR2 SFDVKD. The CDR3 is made up of 14 amino acids. CDR3 amino acids: CASQAGQGNTEAFF. Here the CDR3 DNA reads TGTGCCTCCCAGGCCGGACAGGGAAACACTGAAGCTTTCTTT.

V is TRBV9 and J is TRBJ1-2; a possible D gene is TRBD1 (5 bases). The germline V gene has CDR1 SGDLS and CDR2 YYNGEE. V lost 3 bases and J 2 bases, leaving 26 bases between the germline ends. This CDR3 region has 19 residues. CDR3 protein: CASSAGGTYGDKPNYGYTF. The DNA of the CDR3 is TGTGCCAGCAGCGCTGGGGGGACCTACGGTGATAAACCGAACTATGGCTACACCTTC.

The chain has TRBV6-5 and TRBJ1-5; D might be TRBD1 (6 bases). This CDR3 spans 15 amino acids. Per the germline V gene, CDR1 is MNHEY and CDR2 is SVGAGI. V lost 5 bases to trimming and J lost 5 bases, with 16 bases between them. CDR3 residues: CASSPSQGLYQPQHF. CDR3 DNA sequence: TGTGCCAGCAGTCCCTCACAGGGCCTGTATCAGCCCCAGCATTTT.